This T cell receptor (beta chain) appears in the sequencing data of a study of control samples from healthy donors and cancer patients. Generated by immunoSEQ multiplex PCR, the TCRdb table keeps only in-frame clones and is missing some. The sample carries over 150,000 clones, roughly nine tenths recorded once. The source material was blood. The clonotype originates from a man aged 30-40 years in good health.

CDR3 DNA: TGCGCCAGCAGCTTGACTAGCGGGAGTTTCTATGAGCAGTTCTTC. Translated: CASSLTSGSFYEQFF. J is TRBJ2-1 and V is TRBV5-1, with 11 bases matching TRBD2. Germline V gives CDR1 SGHRS, CDR2 YFSETQ. V trimming: 1 base; J trimming: 8 bases; junction bases outside the gene matches: 5. The CDR3 is 15 residues long.